The clone carrying this T cell receptor beta chain has only a few counts. The data are from a study of T cells after yellow fever vaccination. The V segment lost 4 bases and the J segment 5 bases; nucleotides outside the gene matches: 8. The CDR3 has 16 residues. From germline, CDR1 is SGHTA and CDR2 FQGNSA. In TCRdb, the 5' RACE reads were re-called with MiXCR into one record per CDR3 protein. Found here are hundreds of thousands of distinct CDR3 sequences, around an eighth of them singletons; the top ten hold about 15%. The receptor was isolated from a man aged 25 to 40 who received the YFV17D yellow fever vaccine. Specimen: PBMCs, collected on the day of the yellow fever booster vaccination. The V and J genes are TRBV7-2 and TRBJ2-5, with TRBD2 matching over 12 bases. The CDR3 sequence: CASSSRLAGVGETQYF. The CDR3 nucleotides are TGTGCCAGCAGCTCACGACTAGCGGGAGTGGGTGAGACCCAGTACTTC. The full variable domain, with the rest looked up from reference TRBV7-2 and TRBJ2-5, is GAGVSQSPSNKVTEKGKDVELRCDPISGHTALYWYRQSLGQGLEFLIYFQGNSAPDKSGLPSDRFSAERTGGSVSTLTIQRTQQEDSAVYLCASSSRLAGVGETQYFGPGTRLLVL.